The sample holds one count of the clone carrying this T cell receptor beta chain. This sample is drawn from a study of blood T cell repertoires in COVID-19. Background on the study: Spain, Italy and the United States supplied samples that represented acute and convalescent COVID-19. The cDNA or gDNA used as material had been derived from T cells, B-cell-depleted T cells, or PBMCs.

Study processing details: Amplification of reference gene primers provided the estimated nucleated cell counts. The repertoire was sequenced with immunoSEQ multiplex PCR; TCRdb's copy has only in-frame clones and lacks some. That table gives V, J and clone size, and the DNA gave D and trimming. The repertoire holds roughly 350,000 clones, with approximately 89% as singletons. The sequencing input was peripheral blood. The TCR comes from a woman under 30 who had recovered from COVID-19.

For the CDR3, the DNA is TGTGCCAGCAGCGGCGGGACAGGGGGATCGAACACCGGGGAGCTGTTTTTT. This gives the protein CASSGGTGGSNTGELFF. The chain couples TRBV9 to TRBJ2-2, with 11 bases fitting TRBD1. Germline V gene lookup returns CDR1 SGDLS and CDR2 YYNGEE. The CDR3 spans 17 residues. V shed 3 bases, J shed 0 bases, and the junction held 4 bases outside the gene matches.